The T cell receptor delta chain under discussion was sequenced for a study of γδ T cells in repeated Plasmodium falciparum infection. This clone was counted many times. The same CDR3 arises from other DNA sequences in this sample as well. TCRdb repeated clone calling on the multiplex PCR reads with CATT. The repertoire holds roughly 48,000 delta-chain clones, with around 1.6% as singletons. This CDR3 is built from 20 residues. J gave up 4 bases and V 2 bases, and 17 bases lay outside the gene matches. Germline V CDR1 and CDR2: TSWWSYY, QGS. Gammadelta T cells were flow-sorted from PBMC into Vgamma9/Vdelta2+ and Vdelta2-negative populations for bulk analysis.

V gene TRDV1 combines with J gene TRDJ1; TRDD3 matches 12 bases. The sample consisted of gamma-delta T cells from blood. This receptor was obtained from a pool of human donors (malaria-infected and uninfected, not separated). DNA for the CDR3: TGTGCTCTTGGGGAAATAGGTAAACCCATACTGGGGGATACAGGCGATAAACTCATCTTT. This translates into CALGEIGKPILGDTGDKLIF.